Below, 28 T cell receptor beta chains from the same sample are listed, as sequenced in a study of cytomegalovirus exposure and HLA in healthy donors. The PCR was carried out with 60 Vbeta primers and 13 Jbeta primers. Only in-frame clones appear in the TCRdb table, and some are missing; sequencing was by immunoSEQ multiplex PCR. The repertoire holds about 150,000 clones, with 70% to 80% as singletons. Sequencing was performed on PBMCs. The receptors come from a man aged 30 to 39 in good health and CMV-seronegative.

This sequence joins TRBV19 and TRBJ2-2; 7 nucleotides match TRBD2. Trimming removed 1 base from V and 6 bases from J; junction bases left unmatched: 5. The CDR3 has 15 amino acids. Germline V gene lookup returns CDR1 LNHDA and CDR2 SQIVND (reference sequence). CDR3 sequence: CASSIVGGIAGELFF. Here the CDR3 DNA reads TGTGCCAGTAGTATAGTGGGGGGGATCGCCGGGGAGCTGTTTTTT. The entire variable domain, with the rest obtained from reference TRBV19 and TRBJ2-2, is as follows: DGGITQSPKYLFRKEGQNVTLSCEQNLNHDAMYWYRQDPGQGLRLIYYSQIVNDFQKGDIAEGYSVSREKKESFPLTVTSAQKNPTAFYLCASSIVGGIAGELFFGEGSRLTVL.

V is TRBV6-5 and J is TRBJ1-6, with D possibly TRBD1 on 5 matching bases. Germline V gene lookup returns CDR1 MNHEY and CDR2 SVGAGI. CDR3 length: 15 amino acids. V lost 5 bases and J lost 5, with 13 bases in between. The CDR3 nucleotides read TGTGCCAGCAGTCTCCGACGGGGGAATAATTCACCCCTCCACTTT. The encoded protein is CASSLRRGNNSPLHF.

V usage is TRBV6-6 and J usage is TRBJ2-1; 7 bases are a match to TRBD1. Trimming cost V 7 bases and J 2 bases; bases outside gene matches: 8. The CDR3 extends over 15 amino acids. Germline loops: CDR1 MNHNY, CDR2 SVGAGI (reference sequence). This CDR3 reads CASTKVQGAYNEQFF. The CDR3 region has the DNA TGTGCCAGCACAAAGGTCCAGGGGGCCTACAATGAGCAGTTCTTC.

In its sample, this clone was seen a few times. The chain couples TRBV2 to TRBJ2-5; TRBD1 aligns across 11 bases. Germline-derived CDR1 and CDR2 are SNHLY and FYNNEI. V was clipped by 8 bases and J by 5 bases; unmatched bases: 13. CDR3 length equals 16 residues. CDR3 residues: CASHLQGTGGWETQYF. Written as DNA, the CDR3 is TGTGCCAGCCACCTCCAGGGGACAGGGGGTTGGGAGACCCAGTACTTC.

This clone was seen only a few times. The chain is built from TRBV4-1 and TRBJ2-5; tentatively, D is TRBD2 (5 bases). V was pared by 3 bases and J by 5 bases, with 10 bases between. Per germline, CDR1 MGHRA and CDR2 YSYEKL. The CDR3 is 13 amino acids. Here the CDR3 DNA reads TGCGCCAGCAGCCAGGCCCGAGGGGAGACCCAGTACTTC. This encodes CASSQARGETQYF.

This rearrangement joins TRBV4-1 to TRBJ2-1, with TRBD2 matching 9 bases. The CDR3 contains 16 residues. CDR1 is MGHRA and CDR2 is YSYEKL in the germline V gene. J was trimmed by 1 base and V by 3 bases; bases with no gene match: 4. The DNA of the CDR3 is TGCGCCAGCAGCCATGGCGGGGGGGAGTCCTACAATGAGCAGTTCTTC. Its protein is CASSHGGGESYNEQFF.

Remarks on this clone: Its ends do not fully match the called genes, so a read error is possible. The genes are TRBV28 and TRBJ1-5; no clear D gene. This CDR3 contains 14 residues. CDR1 is MDHEN and CDR2 is SYDVKM in the germline V gene. This CDR3 is CASGTIDSNQPQRF. As DNA, the CDR3 is TGTGCCAGCGGTACTATCGATAGCAATCAGCCCCAGCGTTTT.

This clone was counted between two and nine times. An end of the junction differs from the germline gene, which may be a read error. The J gene is TRBJ1-2, the V gene TRBV7-8, with D maybe TRBD1 (6 bases). Per the germline V gene, CDR1 is SGHVS and CDR2 is FQNEAQ. This CDR3 spans 13 amino acids. DNA for the CDR3: TGTGCCAGCAGCCCAGGGGCACCTTATGGCTACCCCTTC. Amino acids: CASSPGAPYGYPF.

The rearrangement uses TRBV28 and TRBJ2-7; 9 positions agree with TRBD1. The CDR3 totals 14 residues. Per the germline V gene, CDR1 is MDHEN and CDR2 is SYDVKM. The V segment lost 8 bases and the J segment 0 bases; nucleotides outside the gene matches: 5. DNA of the CDR3: TGTGCCAGCGGGACAGGGTTACCCTCCTACGAGCAGTACTTC. Protein: CASGTGLPSYEQYF.

The chain has TRBV23-1 and TRBJ1-1; D is unresolved. Being an ORF, TRBV23-1 has a function that is uncertain. The CDR3 is 12 amino acids. V shed 6 bases and J shed 7 bases, with 12 bases lying between them. CDR3 in DNA: TGCGCCAGCAGCCCCGGAGGGTATGAAGCTTTCTTT. Amino acid sequence: CASSPGGYEAFF.

The V call is TRBV28, the J call TRBJ2-7; D might be TRBD2 (6 bases). Trimming removed 5 bases at V and 5 bases at J, with 16 bases between. Looked up from germline, CDR1 is MDHEN and CDR2 is SYDVKM. The CDR3 covers 14 residues. CDR3 sequence: CASSPDTGVHEQYF. The DNA of the CDR3 is TGTGCCAGCAGTCCAGATACGGGGGTCCACGAGCAGTACTTC.

This clone has more than one count but fewer than ten. The chain uses TRBV7-8 and TRBJ1-2, with D unresolved. CDR1 and CDR2 from the germline V gene are SGHVS and FQNEAQ. V was trimmed by 5 bases and J by 5 bases, leaving 15 bases between them. This CDR3 comprises 14 residues. The CDR3, as DNA: TGTGCCAGCAGCACCCTTGGCGGAGAGTATGGCTACACCTTC. It is translated as CASSTLGGEYGYTF.

This clone was seen only a few times. This chain uses TRBV5-1 with TRBJ2-7, with 8 bases matching TRBD1. Germline trimming cut 2 bases from V and 3 bases from J; bases unmatched to any gene: 7. The CDR3 length is 15 residues. Germline V gives CDR1 SGHRS, CDR2 YFSETQ. CDR3 loop: CASSFGVTGGYEQYF. The CDR3, as DNA: TGCGCCAGCAGCTTCGGAGTCACAGGGGGCTACGAGCAGTACTTC.

The V gene is TRBV7-2, the J gene TRBJ2-2; no firm D call. There are 12 residues in the CDR3. Trimming left V 1 base short and J 7 bases short, with 4 bases between. The germline V gene encodes CDR1 SGHTA and CDR2 FQGNSA. The CDR3 loop reads CASSLGLGELFF. The DNA for the CDR3 is TGTGCCAGCAGCTTAGGACTCGGGGAGCTGTTTTTT.

The rearrangement uses TRBV11-2 and TRBJ2-4, with 9 bases lining up with TRBD1. The CDR3 runs to 15 residues. The V and J ends lost 4 bases and 6 bases, in that order; junction bases with no gene match: 7. Germline assignment: CDR1 SGHAT and CDR2 FQNNGV. CDR3 bases: TGTGCCAGCAGCTGGACAGGGGCCACGGGAAACATTCAGTACTTC. The encoded protein is CASSWTGATGNIQYF. The full variable domain, completed using reference TRBV11-2 and TRBJ2-4, is EAGVAQSPRYKIIEKRQSVAFWCNPISGHATLYWYQQILGQGPKLLIQFQNNGVVDDSQLPKDRFSAERLKGVDSTLKIQPAKLEDSAVYLCASSWTGATGNIQYFGAGTRLSVL.

This chain uses TRBV5-7 with TRBJ1-5; 7 nucleotides match TRBD1. TRBV5-7 is reported as an ORF; its role is uncertain. The trim removed 0 bases at V and 0 bases at J, leaving 0 bases unmatched. The CDR3 spans 15 residues. The CDR3 DNA reads TGTGCCAGCAGCTTGGGGACAGGTAGCAATCAGCCCCAGCATTTT. Its protein product is CASSLGTGSNQPQHF.

The genes are TRBV5-1 and TRBJ2-1, with TRBD2 matching over 7 bases. The CDR3 length is 15 residues. In germline, CDR1 is SGHRS, CDR2 YFSETQ. V was clipped by 0 bases and J by 7 bases; unmatched bases: 7. CDR3: CASSLEAAGGNEQFF. CDR3 nucleotide sequence: TGCGCCAGCAGCTTGGAGGCGGCCGGGGGGAATGAGCAGTTCTTC.

Turning to this clone: The same CDR3 arises from other DNA sequences in this sample as well. This rearrangement joins TRBV5-1 to TRBJ1-1; 8 nucleotides match TRBD1. CDR3 length: 14 residues. V was pared by 0 bases and J by 4 bases, with 2 bases of the junction left unmatched. Germline V gene lookup returns CDR1 SGHRS and CDR2 YFSETQ. The chain's CDR3 is CASSLAGGSTEAFF. Here the CDR3 DNA reads TGCGCCAGCAGCTTGGCAGGGGGCTCCACTGAAGCTTTCTTT.

The chain employs TRBV5-4 and TRBJ1-2; 8 nucleotides match TRBD1. The CDR3 has 13 residues. J lost 4 bases, V lost 4 bases, and 3 bases had no gene match. In germline, CDR1 is SGHNT, CDR2 YYREEE (reference sequence). The CDR3 loop is CASSEGQVYGYTF. The CDR3 nucleotides read TGTGCCAGCAGCGAGGGACAGGTCTATGGCTACACCTTC.

The chain uses TRBV29-1 and TRBJ1-2; D might be TRBD1 (6 bases). Germline V lookup: CDR1 SQVTM, CDR2 ANQGSEA. There are 14 residues in the CDR3. The V end was cut by 2 bases, the J end by 2 bases, with 12 bases between. DNA of the CDR3: TGCAGCGTTGAACTACAGGGCCCAAACTATGGCTACACCTTC. Its translation is CSVELQGPNYGYTF.

This sequence joins TRBV7-2 and TRBJ1-1; TRBD1 matches 10 bases. The V and J ends lost 6 bases and 3 bases, in that order; junction bases with no gene match: 4. In germline, CDR1 is SGHTA, CDR2 FQGNSA. The CDR3 has 14 amino acids. The CDR3, as DNA: TGTGCCAGCAGTCGACAGGGGGCGGACACTGAAGCTTTCTTT. It encodes CASSRQGADTEAFF.

As regards this clone: The conserved phenylalanine or tryptophan normally closing the CDR3 is absent here, so this likely arose from a read error. The J gene is TRBJ1-5, the V gene TRBV30; no reliable D call. Germline V lookup: CDR1 GTSNPN, CDR2 SVGIG (reference sequence). The CDR3 loop spans 16 amino acids. This chain's CDR3 is CAWSVRGGLSIQPQHY. The CDR3 DNA reads as TGTGCCTGGAGTGTACGTGGCGGACTTAGCATTCAGCCCCAGCATTAT.

The chain employs TRBV19 and TRBJ1-5, with 7 bases fitting TRBD1. The CDR3 contains 15 residues. V lost 2 bases, J lost 4 bases, and 5 bases stayed unmatched. Germline-derived CDR1 and CDR2 are LNHDA and SQIVND (reference sequence). CDR3 DNA: TGTGCCAGTAGTATAAGTCGGGACAGTAATCAGCCCCAGCATTTT. It translates to CASSISRDSNQPQHF.

Only a few counts were recorded for this clone. The chain employs TRBV5-1 and TRBJ2-1, with 12 bases that match TRBD2. V dropped 0 bases and J dropped 9; count of bases not matched to a gene: 4. The CDR3 extends over 15 amino acids. In germline, CDR1 is SGHRS, CDR2 YFSETQ. The CDR3 region has the DNA TGCGCCAGCAGCTTGGTCCCTAGCGGGGGGGGTGAGCAGTTCTTC. It is translated as CASSLVPSGGGEQFF.

This sequence joins TRBV5-6 and TRBJ1-1, with D unresolved. Trimming stripped 0 bases from V and 7 bases from J, with 10 bases between. This CDR3 contains 13 residues. Looked up from germline, CDR1 is SGHDT and CDR2 is YYEEEE. CDR3 sequence: CASSLGLGREAFF. CDR3 bases: TGTGCCAGCAGCTTGGGTTTGGGCCGTGAAGCTTTCTTT.

The V gene is TRBV9, the J gene TRBJ2-1, with D perhaps matching TRBD2 (6 bases). The CDR3 is made up of 15 amino acids. Germline assignment: CDR1 SGDLS and CDR2 YYNGEE. Between the trimmed V and J ends, which lost 3 bases and 1 base, there was a span of 11 bases. CDR3 sequence reads: CASSAQGGSYNEQFF. CDR3 DNA: TGTGCCAGCAGCGCTCAAGGAGGGTCCTACAATGAGCAGTTCTTC.

This chain links TRBV27 with TRBJ2-1; possible D gene TRBD2, 6 bases. V lost 2 bases, J lost 4 bases, and 12 bases lay in between. Per germline, CDR1 MNHEY and CDR2 SMNVEV (reference sequence). This CDR3 is 15 amino acids long. The CDR3, as DNA: TGTGCCAGCAGTTTAACGGCGGGGCCGTACAATGAGCAGTTCTTC. Amino acid sequence: CASSLTAGPYNEQFF.

This clone was recorded a few times. The chain is built from TRBV5-1 and TRBJ2-3; tentative D call: TRBD2 (6 bases). The CDR3 extends over 17 amino acids. Trimming took off 1 base at V and 2 bases at J, with 17 bases between the two ends. Germline V gene lookup returns CDR1 SGHRS and CDR2 YFSETQ. The CDR3 loop is CASSLSGGRIFTDTQYF. CDR3 sequence (DNA): TGCGCCAGCAGCTTGTCCGGGGGACGGATCTTCACAGATACGCAGTATTTT. Combining the CDR3 with reference TRBV5-1 and TRBJ2-3 gives the whole variable domain KAGVTQTPRYLIKTRGQQVTLSCSPISGHRSVSWYQQTPGQGLQFLFEYFSETQRNKGNFPGRFSGRQFSNSRSEMNVSTLELGDSALYLCASSLSGGRIFTDTQYFGPGTRLTVL.